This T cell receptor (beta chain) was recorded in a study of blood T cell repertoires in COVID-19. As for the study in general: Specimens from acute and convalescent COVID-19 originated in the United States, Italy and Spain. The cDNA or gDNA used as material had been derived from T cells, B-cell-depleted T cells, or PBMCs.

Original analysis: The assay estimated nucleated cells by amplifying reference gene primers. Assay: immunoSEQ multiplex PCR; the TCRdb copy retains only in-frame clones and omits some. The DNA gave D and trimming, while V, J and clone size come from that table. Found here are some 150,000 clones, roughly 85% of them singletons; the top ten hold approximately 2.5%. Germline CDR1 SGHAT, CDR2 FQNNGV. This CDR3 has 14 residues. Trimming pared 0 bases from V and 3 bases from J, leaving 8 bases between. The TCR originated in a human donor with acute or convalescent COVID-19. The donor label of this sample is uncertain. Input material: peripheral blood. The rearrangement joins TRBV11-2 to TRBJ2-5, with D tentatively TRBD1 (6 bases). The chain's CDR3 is CASSLEDSKETQYF. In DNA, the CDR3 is TGTGCCAGCAGCTTAGAGGACAGCAAAGAGACCCAGTACTTC.